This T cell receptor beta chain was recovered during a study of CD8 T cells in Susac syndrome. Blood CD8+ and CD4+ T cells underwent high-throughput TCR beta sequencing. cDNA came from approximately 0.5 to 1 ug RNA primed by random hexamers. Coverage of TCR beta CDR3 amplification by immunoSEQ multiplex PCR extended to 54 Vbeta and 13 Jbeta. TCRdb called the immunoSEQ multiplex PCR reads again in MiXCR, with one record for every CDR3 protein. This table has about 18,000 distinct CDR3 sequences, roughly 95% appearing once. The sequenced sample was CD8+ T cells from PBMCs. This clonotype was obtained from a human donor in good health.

CDR3 coding DNA: TGTGCCAGCAGCTTACGTCAGGCAAACACTGAAGCTTTCTTT. It encodes CASSLRQANTEAFF. This sequence joins TRBV7-2 and TRBJ1-1; no clear D gene. The CDR3 contains 14 residues. Germline V gives CDR1 SGHTA, CDR2 FQGNSA. Trimming removed 2 bases at V and 2 bases at J, with 9 bases between. Complete variable domain (other parts from reference TRBV7-2 and TRBJ1-1): GAGVSQSPSNKVTEKGKDVELRCDPISGHTALYWYRQSLGQGLEFLIYFQGNSAPDKSGLPSDRFSAERTGGSVSTLTIQRTQQEDSAVYLCASSLRQANTEAFFGQGTRLTVV.